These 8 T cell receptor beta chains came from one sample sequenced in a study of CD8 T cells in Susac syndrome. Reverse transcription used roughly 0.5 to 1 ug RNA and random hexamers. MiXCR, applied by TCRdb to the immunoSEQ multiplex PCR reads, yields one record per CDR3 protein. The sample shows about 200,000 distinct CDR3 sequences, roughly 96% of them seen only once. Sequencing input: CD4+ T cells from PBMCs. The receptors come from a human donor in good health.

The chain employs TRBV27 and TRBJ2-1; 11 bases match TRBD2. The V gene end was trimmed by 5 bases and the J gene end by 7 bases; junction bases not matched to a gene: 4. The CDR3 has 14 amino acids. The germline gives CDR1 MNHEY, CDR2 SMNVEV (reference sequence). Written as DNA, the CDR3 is TGTGCCAGCAGTGCTCGGACTAGCGGGAATGAGCAGTTCTTC. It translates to CASSARTSGNEQFF.

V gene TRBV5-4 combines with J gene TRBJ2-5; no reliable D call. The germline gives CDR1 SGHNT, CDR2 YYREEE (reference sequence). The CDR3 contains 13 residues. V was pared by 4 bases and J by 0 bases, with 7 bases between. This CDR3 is CASSPTNQETQYF. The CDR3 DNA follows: TGTGCCAGCAGCCCGACCAACCAAGAGACCCAGTACTTC.

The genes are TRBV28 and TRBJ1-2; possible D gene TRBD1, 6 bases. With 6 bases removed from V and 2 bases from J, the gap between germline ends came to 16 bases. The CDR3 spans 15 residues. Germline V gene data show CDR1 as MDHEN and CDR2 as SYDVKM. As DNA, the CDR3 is TGTGCCAGCAGGATTACCGGAGGGGGGAACTATGGCTACACCTTC. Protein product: CASRITGGGNYGYTF.

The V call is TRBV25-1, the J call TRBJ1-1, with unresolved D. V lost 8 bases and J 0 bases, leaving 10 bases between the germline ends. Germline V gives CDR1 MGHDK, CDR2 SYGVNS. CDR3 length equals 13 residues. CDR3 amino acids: CASQTRVNTEAFF. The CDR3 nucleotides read TGTGCCAGCCAGACAAGGGTGAACACTGAAGCTTTCTTT.

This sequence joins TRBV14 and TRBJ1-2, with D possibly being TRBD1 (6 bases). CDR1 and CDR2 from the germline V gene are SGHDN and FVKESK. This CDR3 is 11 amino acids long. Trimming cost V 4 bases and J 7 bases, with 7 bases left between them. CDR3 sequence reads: CASSPGAGYTF. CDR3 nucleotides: TGTGCCAGCAGCCCAGGGGCTGGCTACACCTTC.

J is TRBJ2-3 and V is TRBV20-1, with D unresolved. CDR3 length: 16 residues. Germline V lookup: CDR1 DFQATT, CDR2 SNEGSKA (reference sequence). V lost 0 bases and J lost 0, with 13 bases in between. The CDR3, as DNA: TGCAGTGCTAGAGATTTTGGGCTAGTTAGCACAGATACGCAGTATTTT. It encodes CSARDFGLVSTDTQYF.

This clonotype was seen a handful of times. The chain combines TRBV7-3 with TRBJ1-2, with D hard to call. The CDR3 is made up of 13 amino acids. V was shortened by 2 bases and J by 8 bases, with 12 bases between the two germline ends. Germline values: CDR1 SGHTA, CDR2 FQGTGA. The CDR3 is CASSLGPRYGYTF. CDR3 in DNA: TGTGCCAGCAGCTTAGGCCCCCGGTACGGCTACACCTTC.

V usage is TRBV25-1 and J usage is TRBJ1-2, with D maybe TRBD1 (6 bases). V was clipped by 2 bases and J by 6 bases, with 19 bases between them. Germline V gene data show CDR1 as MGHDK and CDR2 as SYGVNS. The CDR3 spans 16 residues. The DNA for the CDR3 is TGTGCCAGCAGTGAACCAGGGGATATGGTCGTCAATGGCTACACCTTC. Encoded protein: CASSEPGDMVVNGYTF.